The 10 T cell receptor beta chains below all came from one sample that was sequenced in a study of patients and donors after allogeneic stem cell transplantation. TCRdb re-analysed the RT-PCR reads in MiXCR, keeping a single row per CDR3 protein. This table has about 7,600 distinct CDR3 sequences, about 9.9% appearing once. Material: blood, either unsorted or a sorted T cell fraction (not recorded which). The receptors were sampled from a human donor who was either an allogeneic HSCT recipient or a stem cell or donor lymphocyte infusion donor (not recorded which). It is not recorded whose cells these are; they may come from a transplant donor.

This clonotype is deemed medium-sized. This sequence joins TRBV12-3 or TRBV12-4 and TRBJ1-1; D not certain. The CDR3 contains 19 residues. Trimming cost V 7 bases and J 1 base, with 28 bases left between them. In DNA form, the CDR3 reads TGTGCCAGCACCCAAGGAGGGATAGGACGGCTAAGGAGGAACACTGAAGCTTTCTTT. Translated: CASTQGGIGRLRRNTEAFF.

This clonotype was found a few times. The rearrangement uses TRBV27 and TRBJ2-7; a weak D match, TRBD1 (6 bases). With 5 bases removed from V and 2 bases from J, the gap between germline ends came to 16 bases. The CDR3 has 15 residues. Germline loops: CDR1 MNHEY, CDR2 SMNVEV (reference sequence). The CDR3 nucleotides read TGTGCCAGCAGTCCGCGAACAGGGTATACCTACGAGCAGTACTTC. Encoded protein: CASSPRTGYTYEQYF.

V gene TRBV9 combines with J gene TRBJ1-2; D unresolved. There are 13 residues in the CDR3. Trimming left V 0 bases short and J 8 bases short, with 11 bases between. In germline, CDR1 is SGDLS, CDR2 YYNGEE. This chain's CDR3 is CASSVVSGWGYTF. In DNA, the CDR3 is TGTGCCAGCAGCGTAGTGTCCGGTTGGGGCTACACCTTC.

The V call is TRBV18, the J call TRBJ2-5; D call uncertain. CDR3 size: 14 residues. V was pared by 1 base and J by 5 bases, with 11 bases between. Germline assignment: CDR1 KGHSH and CDR2 LQKENI. The chain's CDR3 is CASSPLGSMETQYF. The CDR3 region has the DNA TGTGCCAGCTCACCACTCGGGTCGATGGAGACCCAGTACTTC.

In this sample, this clonotype turned up many times. The chain is built from TRBV18 and TRBJ1-4; D ambiguous. Trimming left V 3 bases short and J 0 bases short, with 17 bases between. The CDR3 is 18 residues long. Germline loops: CDR1 KGHSH, CDR2 LQKENI. CDR3 loop: CASSPEPQRGSTNEKLFF. CDR3 sequence (DNA): TGTGCCAGCTCACCGGAGCCACAGCGGGGTTCAACTAATGAAAAACTGTTTTTT. Full variable domain (remainder filled in from reference TRBV18 and TRBJ1-4): NAGVMQNPRHLVRRRGQEARLRCSPMKGHSHVYWYRQLPEEGLKFMVYLQKENIIDESGMPKERFSAEFPKEGPSILRIQQVVRGDSAAYFCASSPEPQRGSTNEKLFFGSGTQLSVL.

This chain joins TRBV7-8 and TRBJ2-5; TRBD2 is a possible D gene (6 bases). CDR3 size: 14 residues. Trimming cost V 1 base and J 7 bases, with 13 bases left between them. The V gene's germline CDR1 is SGHVS and CDR2 FQNEAQ. The CDR3 bases are TGTGCCAGCAGCTTAGTTGGGGGGTTGGCGACCCAGTACTTC. This sequence encodes CASSLVGGLATQYF.

This clonotype was detected a few times. The chain carries TRBV10-2 and TRBJ1-5; 7 bases fit TRBD1. This CDR3 is 13 amino acids long. The germline gives CDR1 WSHSY, CDR2 SAAADI. V was clipped by 6 bases and J by 3 bases; unmatched bases: 2. The CDR3 reads CASRGQFNQPQHF. As DNA, the CDR3 is TGCGCCAGCAGGGGACAGTTCAATCAGCCCCAGCATTTT.

This clonotype appeared many times. This chain uses TRBV5-1 with TRBJ2-5; D gene uncertain. Germline values: CDR1 SGHRS, CDR2 YFSETQ. Trimming cost V 0 bases and J 2 bases, with 5 bases left between them. The CDR3 runs to 13 residues. CDR3 nucleotide sequence: TGCGCCAGCAGCTTGGGCGGACAAGAGACCCAGTACTTC. This encodes CASSLGGQETQYF.

In this sample, this clonotype turned up many times. The chain uses TRBV6-5 and TRBJ1-6; tentative D call: TRBD1 (5 bases). The CDR3 is 15 amino acids. Germline CDR1 MNHEY, CDR2 SVGAGI. The germline V and J ends were trimmed by 3 bases and 9 bases, with 15 bases remaining between them. The CDR3 DNA follows: TGTGCCAGCAGTTATGCCGGTCAGGGACTTTCACCCCTCCACTTT. Its protein product is CASSYAGQGLSPLHF.

This clonotype turned up a few times. The chain is built from TRBV2 and TRBJ2-1, with 9 bases that match TRBD2. The CDR3 is 16 residues long. J gave up 3 bases and V 1 base, and 4 bases lay outside the gene matches. Per germline, CDR1 SNHLY and CDR2 FYNNEI. The CDR3 DNA reads as TGTGCCAGCAGTGAAGTCAGACTAGCGGTCTACAATGAGCAGTTCTTC. Its protein product is CASSEVRLAVYNEQFF.